A selection of T cell receptor beta chains follows, all from one sample in a study of T cell repertoires in cytomegalovirus infection. TCRdb analysed the reads with MiXCR anew, one entry per CDR3 protein. The profile shows about 450,000 distinct CDR3 sequences, about a third of them singletons. Sequencing was performed on PBMCs. These receptors were collected from a human donor in good health (CMV status not recorded). Some clones in this sample may be carry-over from other donors' samples. CDR3s include the opening cysteine and the closing phenylalanine or tryptophan. Clone size is given for some rows only: seen once, a few or many times, or a class if the clone is expanded.

CDR3aa	abundance	v_gene	j_gene
CASSVGLWAEAFF	many	TRBV7-2	TRBJ1-1
CASSQYSRATNEKLFF	.	TRBV4-2	TRBJ1-4
CASSELFGSYGYTF	few	TRBV4-1	TRBJ1-2
CASSQGGVGSRKLFF	few	TRBV4-2	TRBJ1-4
CASSSFRVIQGNEQFF	.	TRBV7-9	TRBJ2-1
CASSFTGTSGSSYEQYF	few	TRBV5-1	TRBJ2-7
CAGGVSGNTIYF	.	TRBV7-9	TRBJ1-3
CASSPLSTGPSFYEQYF	many	TRBV7-2	TRBJ2-7
CSRSLWEGDDQYF	.	TRBV4-1	TRBJ2-7
CASSQAMGGLLWDEQFF	few	TRBV4-2	TRBJ2-1